The entry that follows covers one T cell receptor (beta chain) sequence. Recruits, aged about 18 to 95 years, lived in roughly 22 US areas. In Cohort 3, a recovered donor had either two negative PCRs, clearance, or symptom resolution. Assay used: immunoSEQ multiplex PCR; TCRdb lists only in-frame clones, some missing. The profile shows hundreds of thousands of clones, around 85% of them singletons. This specimen comes from a study of blood T cell repertoires in COVID-19. Turning to the study itself: Acute and convalescent COVID-19 samples came from the United States, Italy and Spain. The cDNA or gDNA used as material had been derived from T cells, B-cell-depleted T cells, or PBMCs.

The CDR3 has 16 amino acids. The germline V gene has CDR1 LNHDA and CDR2 SQIVND (reference sequence). V shed 6 bases, J shed 2 bases, and the junction held 3 bases outside the gene matches. Specimen: PBMCs or T cells enriched from blood (not recorded which). The V call is TRBV19, the J call TRBJ2-2; 13 nucleotides match TRBD2. This TCR came from a woman in her forties or fifties who had recovered from COVID-19. The chain's CDR3 is CASRGTSGTNTGELFF. DNA for the CDR3: TGTGCCAGTAGGGGGACTAGCGGGACTAACACCGGGGAGCTGTTTTTT. The full variable domain, in which reference TRBV19 and TRBJ2-2 provide the parts outside the CDR3, is DGGITQSPKYLFRKEGQNVTLSCEQNLNHDAMYWYRQDPGQGLRLIYYSQIVNDFQKGDIAEGYSVSREKKESFPLTVTSAQKNPTAFYLCASRGTSGTNTGELFFGEGSRLTVL.